The entry that follows covers one T cell receptor (beta chain) sequence. Its antigen remains unidentified. This entry is derived from a study of naive and memory T cell subsets. Study-wide points: Between naive and memory subsets, TCR abundance power law exponents differed. Findings for naive and memory subsets could not be checked against ground truth. From naive to CM, EM and EMRA, diversity decreased and Gini increased.

This CDR3 has 14 residues. Deletions cut 2 bases from V and 2 bases from J, with 8 bases between. Germline CDR1 MDHEN, CDR2 SYDVKM. Both TRBC1 and TRBC2 were covered by a beta constant-region primer of two equimolar oligonucleotides. Ligated cDNA was amplified by four rounds of PCR with nested alpha and beta constant-region primers and SP2. TCRdb processed the UMI-ligation and nested PCR reads anew with MiXCR; each CDR3 protein has one entry. The sample contains over 100,000 distinct CDR3 sequences, around 35% of which appear only once. Alpha and beta libraries were amplified separately from the second PCR onward.

The specimen was central memory CD4+ T cells from blood. J is TRBJ2-3 and V is TRBV28; D is unresolved. The origin of this receptor is a human donor in good health. In DNA, the CDR3 is TGTGCCAGCAGTTTAGGGCAGCTCACAGATACGCAGTATTTT. Amino acids: CASSLGQLTDTQYF.